These T cell receptor beta chains were read from a single sample in a study of T cell changes during pregnancy in multiple sclerosis. The table came from immunoSEQ multiplex PCR; TCRdb's copy has only in-frame clones and leaves some out. The sample consists of roughly 23,000 clones, 91% of them appearing once. The sequences come from CD4+ T cells from peripheral blood mononuclear cells, collected in the third trimester of pregnancy. Receptors originate from a female donor in good health, enrolled as a control in a pregnancy study. CDR3s leave out the opening cysteine and the closing phenylalanine or tryptophan.

V	J	CDR3
TRBV4-1	TRBJ2-7	ASSQPRDRGDEQY
TRBV4-2	TRBJ2-1	ASSRSDREVDEQF
TRBV4-2	TRBJ1-5	ASSPAGRPQH
TRBV9	TRBJ2-1	ASSVRGELMNEQF
TRBV5-1	TRBJ2-1	ASSSGLAGGPSEQF
TRBV18	TRBJ2-1	ASSPGSTANNEQF
TRBV7-3	TRBJ2-1	ASSLTARLAKERTYNEQF
TRBV30	TRBJ1-5	AWDRGSIGNQPQH
TRBV28	TRBJ2-5	ASSSDPRETQY
TRBV7-3	TRBJ2-1	ASSVGTSPYNEQF
TRBV6-1	TRBJ2-1	ASLGLASTYNEQF
TRBV5-4	TRBJ1-1	ASSPGQGQYTEAF
TRBV28	TRBJ1-5	ASSNRPGRGYSNQPQH
TRBV18	TRBJ2-7	ASSPGAREREQY
TRBV29-1	TRBJ1-1	QGILNTEAF
TRBV6-6	TRBJ1-4	ASSRTDATNEKLF
TRBV4-3	TRBJ1-1	ASSHQTGGVTEAF
TRBV5-6	TRBJ1-1	ASSWGTGGLTEAF
TRBV7-8	TRBJ1-5	ASSPIGGQLFYSNQPQH
TRBV30	TRBJ2-5	AWSVGDRERETQY
TRBV9	TRBJ1-5	ASSPAGAGNQPQH
TRBV7-9	TRBJ1-1	ASSLGMRTAGEAF
TRBV6-1	TRBJ2-7	ASSETRATSGAQY
TRBV2	-	ASSLNGKYYEQY
TRBV2	TRBJ2-3	ASSEWDFRGKTDTQY
TRBV6-6	TRBJ1-2	ASRGTGGSSGDGYT
TRBV2	TRBJ2-3	ASLPGGAAYTDTQY